The 14 T cell receptor beta chains below were found in one sample sequenced in a study of shared T cell receptors in the human thymus. The assay was immunoSEQ multiplex PCR, and TCRdb's table has in-frame clones only and misses some. In the table there are 700,000 or so clones, approximately 85% of which are singletons. These data were likewise used in another study, on human thymus T cells.

Sequencing was done on a sample of thymocytes. Every receptor here comes from a girl less than two years old with a congenital heart defect.

This rearrangement joins TRBV27 to TRBJ2-1; 9 positions agree with TRBD2. CDR1 MNHEY and CDR2 SMNVEV come from the germline V gene (reference sequence). CDR3 length equals 17 residues. V gave up 0 bases and J gave up 4 bases; unmatched junction bases: 7. The CDR3 protein is CASSLSPKGLAYNEQFF. Here the CDR3 DNA reads TGTGCCAGCAGTTTATCCCCCAAGGGACTAGCATACAATGAGCAGTTCTTC.

The rearrangement uses TRBV2 and TRBJ2-3; TRBD1 is a possible D gene (6 bases). The ends were cut back, 3 bases at V and 1 base at J, with 8 bases in the middle. The CDR3 sequence is 14 residues long. Germline lookup yields CDR1 SNHLY and CDR2 FYNNEI. CDR3 region: CASSEAGGTDTQYF. The CDR3 region has the DNA TGTGCCAGCAGTGAGGCAGGGGGCACAGATACGCAGTATTTT.

The chain joins TRBV6-5 to TRBJ1-2; D is unresolved. The CDR3 spans 13 residues. V was cut by 8 bases and J by 3 bases, with 13 bases left in between. Germline V CDR1 and CDR2: MNHEY, SVGAGI. CDR3 bases: TGTGCCAGCCGACGACGGACTTACTATGGCTACACCTTC. This encodes CASRRRTYYGYTF.

The CDR3 DNA is TGTGCCAGTAAGGGACAGGGCGAATGCAGCAATCAGCCCCAGCATTTT. The encoded protein is CASKGQGECSNQPQHF. The J gene is TRBJ1-5, the V gene TRBV19; 9 bases fit TRBD1. This CDR3 region has 16 residues. From germline, CDR1 is LNHDA and CDR2 SQIVND (reference sequence). Losses at the gene ends were 7 bases for V and 1 base for J; bases not matched to a gene: 8.

CDR3 loop: CASRACPYEQYF. The CDR3 bases are TGTGCCAGCAGAGCGTGCCCCTACGAGCAGTACTTC. The rearrangement joins TRBV7-2 to TRBJ2-7, with D hard to call. The CDR3 loop spans 12 amino acids. Between the trimmed V and J ends, which lost 6 bases and 2 bases, there was a span of 8 bases. CDR1 and CDR2 (germline): SGHTA, FQGNSA.

The chain is built from TRBV29-1 and TRBJ2-2; D is possibly TRBD1 (6 bases). Germline V CDR1 and CDR2: SQVTM, ANQGSEA. V was trimmed by 4 bases and J by 5 bases, leaving 17 bases between them. The CDR3 consists of 15 residues. The CDR3 sequence: CSVVYGQTSTGELFF. CDR3 in DNA: TGCAGCGTTGTTTACGGACAGACTTCAACCGGGGAGCTGTTTTTT.

This chain uses TRBV10-3 with TRBJ2-5; maybe TRBD2 (6 bases). This CDR3 is built from 14 residues. Germline V gene data show CDR1 as ENHRY and CDR2 as SYGVKD. With 0 bases removed from V and 1 base from J, the gap between germline ends came to 6 bases. The CDR3 loop is CAISESSGQETQYF. For the CDR3, the DNA is TGTGCCATCAGTGAGTCTAGCGGCCAAGAGACCCAGTACTTC.

The chain uses TRBV2 and TRBJ1-3; D possibly corresponds to TRBD1 (5 bases). This CDR3 comprises 14 residues. V lost 2 bases to trimming and J lost 6 bases, with 11 bases between them. Germline-derived CDR1 and CDR2 are SNHLY and FYNNEI. The CDR3, as DNA: TGTGCCAGCAGTGAAAGGGGTTTAATAAACACCATATATTTT. Amino acid sequence: CASSERGLINTIYF.

This chain joins TRBV9 and TRBJ1-2; possibly TRBD1 for D (6 bases). V was shortened by 4 bases and J by 6 bases, with 25 bases between the two germline ends. Germline CDR1 and CDR2: SGDLS and YYNGEE. This CDR3 has 17 residues. CDR3 coding DNA: TGTGCCAGCAGCACTCCGAGCAGGGGAACCCGAAAAAATGGCTACACCTTC. Amino acid sequence: CASSTPSRGTRKNGYTF.

The rearrangement uses TRBV28 and TRBJ1-1, with D tentatively TRBD1 (5 bases). CDR1 is MDHEN, CDR2 SYDVKM, per germline. Between the trimmed V and J ends, which lost 5 bases and 6 bases, there was a span of 25 bases. The CDR3 is made up of 17 amino acids. The CDR3 loop reads CASSPGGERTLNPEAFF. The CDR3 DNA reads TGTGCCAGCAGTCCCGGGGGAGAACGGACACTGAATCCTGAAGCTTTCTTT.

The chain carries TRBV28 and TRBJ1-1, with D unclear. The CDR3 is 13 residues long. CDR1 and CDR2 from the germline V gene are MDHEN and SYDVKM. V was cut by 4 bases and J by 0 bases, with 6 bases left in between. The CDR3 DNA reads as TGTGCCAGCAGTTCACCAGTGAACACTGAAGCTTTCTTT. This encodes CASSSPVNTEAFF.

This clone appeared once. The chain employs TRBV5-4 and TRBJ2-5, with TRBD2 matching over 11 bases. The germline gives CDR1 SGHNT, CDR2 YYREEE (reference sequence). This CDR3 has 17 residues. V trimming: 6 bases; J trimming: 0 bases; junction bases outside the gene matches: 10. The CDR3 nucleotides read TGTGCCAGCAAATATCACCTAGCGGGGGGTAACCAAGAGACCCAGTACTTC. Translation: CASKYHLAGGNQETQYF.

The CDR3 DNA sequence: TGTGCCAGCAGCTTAGATCGACAGGCCGCACAGTACTTC. It codes for CASSLDRQAAQYF. The gene calls are TRBV7-2 and TRBJ2-5; a weak D match, TRBD1 (6 bases). The length of the CDR3 is 13 residues. Between the trimmed V and J ends, which lost 1 base and 11 bases, there was a span of 14 bases. The germline V gene has CDR1 SGHTA and CDR2 FQGNSA.

As regards this clone: The sample has other DNA sequences that encode this CDR3 too. The chain joins TRBV4-1 to TRBJ1-2; maybe TRBD1 (5 bases). The CDR3 has 14 residues. Germline V gene data show CDR1 as MGHRA and CDR2 as YSYEKL. Trimming pared 0 bases from V and 2 bases from J, leaving 7 bases between. The CDR3 here is CASSQDPGNYGYTF. The CDR3 DNA is TGCGCCAGCAGCCAAGACCCAGGGAACTATGGCTACACCTTC.